The clone carrying this TCR beta chain was picked up many times. Its antigen is not known. This entry is derived from a study of T cells after yellow fever vaccination. As for the study in general: Where fractions had low cell numbers, libraries were prepared from them with the SMART-Seq v4 Ultra Low Input RNA kit. Overall study findings and caveats: Booster sampling recovered most clones from primary vaccination (less than 97% CD4, approximately 90% CD8). It was the secondary response that reached its peak faster, day 5 versus 15, but it was weaker.

From germline, CDR1 is DFQATT and CDR2 SNEGSKA (reference sequence). The CDR3 runs 13 residues. The V end lost 0 bases, the J end lost 6 bases, and 11 bases lay between the germline ends. By 5'RACE template switching, TCR cDNA was produced, with a universal primer site and UMIs added in the process. One entry per CDR3 protein results from TCRdb running MiXCR on the 5' RACE reads. The sample yields 230,000 or so distinct CDR3 sequences, 3.6% seen once. The J gene is TRBJ1-2, the V gene TRBV20-1; D is undetermined. The TCR originated in a man younger than 35 who received the YFV17D yellow fever vaccine. Sequences were derived from PBMCs, sampled 15 days after the yellow fever booster vaccination. CDR3 bases: TGCAGTGCTAGAGATAACGTGGGGAATGGCTACACCTTC. Amino acid sequence: CSARDNVGNGYTF.